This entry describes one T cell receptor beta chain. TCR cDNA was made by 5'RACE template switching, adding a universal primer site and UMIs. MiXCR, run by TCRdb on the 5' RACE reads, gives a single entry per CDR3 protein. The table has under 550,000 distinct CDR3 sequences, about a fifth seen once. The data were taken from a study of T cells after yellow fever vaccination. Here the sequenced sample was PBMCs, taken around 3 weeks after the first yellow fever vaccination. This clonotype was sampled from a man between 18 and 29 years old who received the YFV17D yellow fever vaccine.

CDR3 bases: TGTGCCAGCAGTTTTGGTGCTAGCGGGGTCTACGAGCAGTACTTC. Translating it yields CASSFGASGVYEQYF. The chain has TRBV27 and TRBJ2-7; 9 nucleotides align to TRBD2. Losses at the gene ends were 3 bases for V and 3 bases for J; bases not matched to a gene: 6. CDR3 length: 15 residues. The germline CDR1 and CDR2 sequences are MNHEY and SMNVEV (reference sequence).